The 18 T cell receptor beta chains given below trace back to one sample, sequenced in a study of T-cell reconstitution after alpha-beta-depleted transplantation in children. Preparation of the TCRbeta library involved a method that used unique molecular identifiers. TCRdb ran MiXCR on the PCR reads and lists one entry per CDR3 protein. This table has 65,000 to 85,000 distinct CDR3 sequences, roughly a tenth appearing once. Sample: PBMCs, taken before TCRalphabeta/CD19-depleted stem cell transplant. The receptors here all came from a boy between 10 and 17 years old with acute myeloid leukemia, due to receive a stem cell transplant.

This clonotype was detected many times. This sequence joins TRBV24-1 and TRBJ2-1; TRBD2 aligns across 12 bases. Germline values: CDR1 KGHDR, CDR2 SFDVKD. V gave up 9 bases and J gave up 8 bases; unmatched junction bases: 7. CDR3 length equals 14 residues. DNA of the CDR3: TGTGCCACCGCCTTGGCTAGCGGGAGGGATGAGCAGTTCTTC. Translated: CATALASGRDEQFF.

V usage is TRBV20-1 and J usage is TRBJ2-2, with 7 bases that match TRBD2. V shed 2 bases, J shed 8 bases, and the junction held 5 bases outside the gene matches. The CDR3 covers 13 residues. CDR1 and CDR2 from the germline V gene are DFQATT and SNEGSKA (reference sequence). CDR3 loop: CSARNGGNGELFF. The CDR3 region has the DNA TGCAGTGCTAGAAACGGGGGGAATGGGGAGCTGTTTTTT.

The sample holds a few counts of this clonotype. The chain joins TRBV7-2 to TRBJ1-6, with D perhaps TRBD1 (5 bases). Trimming took 0 bases from V and 0 from J, leaving 12 bases between them. CDR1 is SGHTA and CDR2 is FQGNSA in the germline V gene. The CDR3 totals 18 residues. CDR3 coding DNA: TGTGCCAGCAGCTTAGCGCCGAGGGGCAGCTCCTATAATTCACCCCTCCACTTT. Translating it yields CASSLAPRGSSYNSPLHF.

On this clonotype itself: Since a much larger clone is just one base distant, this may be a read error. The rearrangement links TRBV15 to TRBJ2-2; D not resolved. This CDR3 spans 13 amino acids. V lost 1 base, J lost 6 bases, and 6 bases lay in between. Per germline, CDR1 LNHNV and CDR2 YYDKDF (reference sequence). This CDR3 is CATSRGHAGELFF. For the CDR3, the DNA is TGTGCCACCAGCAGAGGCCACGCCGGGGAGCTGTTTTTT.

This clonotype was detected many times. The junction and the germline gene differ at one end; a read error may be behind it. The chain is built from TRBV7-8 and TRBJ1-3; a weak D match, TRBD1 (6 bases). This CDR3 is 14 amino acids long. The germline gives CDR1 SGHVS, CDR2 FQNEAQ. CDR3 DNA sequence: TGTGCCAGCAGCTTACCGGGGGCTGGAAACACTATATATTTT. Protein sequence: CASSLPGAGNTIYF.

This clonotype was detected ten times or more. The genes are TRBV5-1 and TRBJ2-1; D ambiguous. This CDR3 has 13 residues. The V gene lost 0 bases and the J gene lost 7 bases, with 8 bases spanning the gap. CDR1 SGHRS and CDR2 YFSETQ come from the germline V gene. This chain's CDR3 is CASSLETGNEQFF. The CDR3 nucleotides read TGCGCCAGCAGCTTGGAAACTGGGAATGAGCAGTTCTTC.

This clonotype was found many times. V usage is TRBV4-3 and J usage is TRBJ2-7; TRBD2 aligns across 11 bases. Germline assignment: CDR1 LGHNA and CDR2 YSLEER. J gave up 4 bases and V 0 bases, and 5 bases lay outside the gene matches. This CDR3 is built from 16 residues. In nucleotides, the CDR3 is TGCGCCAGCAGCCAAGAATTCACTAGCGGGAGTTACGAGCAGTACTTC. As protein: CASSQEFTSGSYEQYF.

In this sample, this clonotype turned up many times. The chain links TRBV4-2 to TRBJ1-1, with D perhaps matching TRBD1 (5 bases). V shed 1 base and J shed 3 bases, with 9 bases lying between them. The CDR3 has 14 residues. The germline V gene encodes CDR1 LGHNA and CDR2 YNFKEQ. The CDR3 DNA reads TGTGCCAGCAGCCAAGTCAGGGCCCACACTGAAGCTTTCTTT. Translating gives CASSQVRAHTEAFF.

This clonotype was counted at least ten times. This chain links TRBV5-1 with TRBJ1-1; perhaps TRBD1 as D (6 bases). V was cut by 0 bases and J by 4 bases, with 10 bases left in between. The CDR3 has 14 amino acids. Germline CDR1 and CDR2: SGHRS and YFSETQ. CDR3 sequence reads: CASSLARGATEAFF. CDR3 DNA sequence: TGCGCCAGCAGCTTGGCCCGGGGGGCCACTGAAGCTTTCTTT.

This clonotype was observed at least ten times. The genes are TRBV5-1 and TRBJ2-1, with TRBD2 matching 8 bases. The germline CDR1 and CDR2 sequences are SGHRS and YFSETQ. Losses at the gene ends were 4 bases for V and 4 bases for J; bases not matched to a gene: 10. This CDR3 comprises 16 residues. The CDR3 here is CASSQSGGGRYNEQFF. The CDR3 region has the DNA TGCGCCAGCAGCCAATCCGGCGGGGGGCGATACAATGAGCAGTTCTTC.

This clonotype showed up many times. V gene TRBV6-5 combines with J gene TRBJ1-3; 7 positions match TRBD1. Trimming cost V 4 bases and J 0 bases; bases outside gene matches: 12. CDR1 is MNHEY and CDR2 is SVGAGI in the germline V gene. The CDR3 is 18 residues long. CDR3 sequence (DNA): TGTGCCAGCAGTTTCCCCCCGGGACAGCGATTCTCTGGAAACACCATATATTTT. Translating gives CASSFPPGQRFSGNTIYF.

This clonotype was recorded at least ten times. The chain has TRBV2 and TRBJ2-5; possible D gene TRBD1, 6 bases. Trimming took off 4 bases at V and 5 bases at J, with 14 bases between the two ends. This CDR3 spans 14 amino acids. The germline V gene has CDR1 SNHLY and CDR2 FYNNEI. This chain's CDR3 is CASSVGGDRETQYF. CDR3 nucleotides: TGTGCCAGCAGTGTTGGGGGCGACCGGGAGACCCAGTACTTC. The full variable domain, in which reference TRBV2 and TRBJ2-5 provide the parts outside the CDR3, is EPEVTQTPSHQVTQMGQEVILRCVPISNHLYFYWYRQILGQKVEFLVSFYNNEISEKSEIFDDQFSVERPDGSNFTLKIRSTKLEDSAMYFCASSVGGDRETQYFGPGTRLLVL.

The sample holds many counts of this clonotype. The chain couples TRBV6-2 or TRBV6-3 to TRBJ1-1; the match to TRBD1 covers 9 bases. V gave up 4 bases and J gave up 2 bases; unmatched junction bases: 8. This CDR3 spans 16 amino acids. The germline V gene has CDR1 MNHEY and CDR2 SVGEGT. CDR3 coding DNA: TGTGCCAGCAGTTCTCGGACAGGGGCCGTAAACACTGAAGCTTTCTTT. This translates into CASSSRTGAVNTEAFF.

Comments on this clonotype: A read error may explain this, as a much larger clone is one base away. CDR3 region: CASSLWAAENIQYF. For the CDR3, the DNA is TGTGCCAGCAGCTTATGGGCAGCGGAAAACATTCAGTACTTC. The gene calls are TRBV7-2 and TRBJ2-4; D possibly corresponds to TRBD2 (5 bases). Trimming took off 2 bases at V and 5 bases at J, with 10 bases between the two ends. CDR3 length: 14 amino acids. Germline CDR1 and CDR2: SGHTA and FQGNSA.

This clonotype was recorded many times. This sequence joins TRBV6-5 and TRBJ2-6; 10 nucleotides align to TRBD1. Trimming cost V 0 bases and J 2 bases; bases outside gene matches: 7. The CDR3 has 19 amino acids. Germline assignment: CDR1 MNHEY and CDR2 SVGAGI. CDR3 loop: CASSYSIGQGVAGANVLTF. In nucleotides, the CDR3 is TGTGCCAGCAGTTACTCTATCGGACAGGGGGTTGCTGGGGCCAACGTCCTGACTTTC.

This clonotype has a count of ten or more. The chain employs TRBV6-1 and TRBJ1-2; D is ambiguous. This CDR3 comprises 14 residues. Trimming pared 8 bases from V and 0 bases from J, leaving 13 bases between. Germline loops: CDR1 MNHNS, CDR2 SASEGT. This CDR3 is CASRRDLTNYGYTF. The CDR3 bases are TGTGCCAGCCGACGAGACCTAACTAACTATGGCTACACCTTC.

This clonotype was seen many times. V and J are TRBV12-3 or TRBV12-4 and TRBJ2-2; TRBD1 matches 10 bases. The CDR3 extends over 16 amino acids. J lost 6 bases, V lost 3 bases, and 7 bases had no gene match. The CDR3 here is CASSFIIGTGAGELFF. Here the CDR3 DNA reads TGTGCCAGCAGTTTTATCATCGGGACAGGGGCCGGGGAGCTGTTTTTT.

This clonotype was counted many times. V gene TRBV10-3 combines with J gene TRBJ2-3; TRBD2 is a possible D gene (5 bases). Germline V lookup: CDR1 ENHRY, CDR2 SYGVKD. CDR3 size: 17 residues. Trimming removed 0 bases at V and 1 base at J, with 14 bases between. The CDR3 sequence: CAISESSPGERTDTQYF. In DNA form, the CDR3 reads TGTGCCATCAGTGAGTCTAGCCCCGGGGAGCGCACAGATACGCAGTATTTT.